This T cell receptor (beta chain) was captured by sequencing in a study of blood T cells in healthy people across ages. The study's findings and limits: Age advanced and TCR beta diversity per million T cells fell, roughly linearly. Estimated diversity, derived from one million T cells, was regarded as an underestimate.

Then a second PCR, running roughly 7 to 11 cycles, was carried out with a sample-barcoded 5' primer and a J-beta primer mix. TCRdb ran MiXCR on the 5' RACE reads and lists one entry per CDR3 protein. The top ten clones hold around a sixth of a sample with hundreds of thousands of distinct CDR3 sequences, 29% of them seen once. This clonotype was detected a few times. The antigen is unknown. Trimming cost V 5 bases and J 6 bases; bases outside gene matches: 7. This CDR3 has 15 amino acids. Specimen: blood. This chain uses TRBV12-3 or TRBV12-4 with TRBJ1-5; TRBD1 matches at 10 bases. This sequence was found in a woman of 80 years or more in good health. The CDR3 here is CASSEGQGFFQPQHF. Written as DNA, the CDR3 is TGTGCCAGCAGTGAGGGACAGGGGTTCTTTCAGCCCCAGCATTTT.